This T cell receptor (beta chain) comes out of a study of blood T cell repertoires in COVID-19. Study at large: COVID-19 samples from acute and convalescent phases originated in the United States, Italy and Spain. PBMCs, B-cell-depleted T cells, or T cells provided the cDNA or gDNA that made up the material.

Per germline, CDR1 SGDLS and CDR2 YYNGEE. V trimming: 0 bases; J trimming: 2 bases; junction bases outside the gene matches: 9. The CDR3 has 17 residues. Authors' analysis steps: Reference gene primer amplification yielded estimated nucleated cell counts. Repertoires were generated with immunoSEQ multiplex PCR, while TCRdb's copy carries only in-frame clones and drops some. V and J calls and clone size are as listed in that table; D and trimming were resolved from the DNA. The sample consists of roughly 62,000 clones, approximately 86% of them appearing once. The J gene is TRBJ2-3, the V gene TRBV9; 7 nucleotides match TRBD2. The clonotype originates from a man between 65 and 79 years old with acute or convalescent COVID-19. Sequencing was done on a sample of peripheral blood. CDR3 bases: TGTGCCAGCAGCGTAGAGGGAGGGAGACTGACCACAGATACGCAGTATTTT. This gives the protein CASSVEGGRLTTDTQYF.